The table lists the clone carrying this T cell receptor (beta chain) with a count of one. Trimming removed 2 bases from V and 0 bases from J, with 13 bases in between. Germline V CDR1 and CDR2: KGHSH, LQKENI. The CDR3 has 16 residues. Clones were sequenced by immunoSEQ multiplex PCR, and TCRdb holds only the in-frame ones, with some missing. The sample gives about 140,000 clones, over 70% of which show up once; over 8.5% is in the top ten. These data come from a study of blood T cell repertoires in COVID-19. Across the whole study: The samples span acute and convalescent COVID-19 from the United States, Italy and Spain. Sources were T cells, B-cell-depleted T cells, or PBMCs; the material itself was cDNA or gDNA.

This chain joins TRBV18 and TRBJ1-2; D is perhaps TRBD1 (5 bases). The source of this sequence is a man over 45 with active or convalescent COVID-19. The sequenced sample was peripheral blood. The CDR3 DNA is TGTGCCAGCTCACCATCCCACAGGCCTACTAACTATGGCTACACCTTC. Its protein is CASSPSHRPTNYGYTF.